The present T cell receptor beta chain was sequenced within a study of CD8 T cells in Susac syndrome. The CD8+ and CD4+ T cells were negatively isolated, with the TEMRA cells enriched by FACS. The germline V gene encodes CDR1 SEHNR and CDR2 FQNEAQ (reference sequence). This CDR3 region has 15 residues. The V and J ends lost 6 bases and 0 bases respectively, with 14 bases between them. RNA was extracted with the RNeasy kit, and a quantity of about 0.45 to 1 ug was reverse transcribed using random hexamers. The amplification used immunoSEQ multiplex PCR on TCR beta CDR3; it spanned 54 Vbeta and 13 Jbeta. TCRdb ran MiXCR on the immunoSEQ multiplex PCR reads and lists one entry per CDR3 protein. Among hundreds of thousands of distinct CDR3 sequences listed, approximately 91% were seen once.

This rearrangement joins TRBV7-9 to TRBJ1-2; perhaps TRBD1 as D (5 bases). Material for sequencing was CD8+ T cells from PBMCs. The receptor's source is a human donor with multiple sclerosis. The CDR3 spells CASSRSDKPNYGYTF. CDR3 bases: TGTGCCAGCAGTCGCTCGGACAAACCTAACTATGGCTACACCTTC.